This TCR beta chain was identified in a study of CD8 T cells in Susac syndrome. Reverse transcription of roughly 0.45 to 1 ug RNA was performed with random hexamers. MiXCR was run by TCRdb on the immunoSEQ multiplex PCR reads, yielding one entry per CDR3 protein. The sample lists approximately 300,000 distinct CDR3 sequences; 75% to 90% were seen once. The CDR3 is 15 residues long. J lost 3 bases, V lost 4 bases, and 9 bases had no gene match. The germline gives CDR1 SGDLS, CDR2 YYNGEE. The multiple sclerosis control cohort comprised treatment-naive individuals presenting with stable or active relapsing-remitting disease.

The rearrangement uses TRBV9 and TRBJ2-7; 8 bases are shared with TRBD1. The sample was CD8+ T cells from PBMCs. The clonotype was recovered from a human donor with multiple sclerosis. CDR3 residues: CASSPSGGSLYEQYF. The CDR3 bases are TGTGCCAGCAGCCCTTCAGGGGGCTCCCTCTACGAGCAGTACTTC.